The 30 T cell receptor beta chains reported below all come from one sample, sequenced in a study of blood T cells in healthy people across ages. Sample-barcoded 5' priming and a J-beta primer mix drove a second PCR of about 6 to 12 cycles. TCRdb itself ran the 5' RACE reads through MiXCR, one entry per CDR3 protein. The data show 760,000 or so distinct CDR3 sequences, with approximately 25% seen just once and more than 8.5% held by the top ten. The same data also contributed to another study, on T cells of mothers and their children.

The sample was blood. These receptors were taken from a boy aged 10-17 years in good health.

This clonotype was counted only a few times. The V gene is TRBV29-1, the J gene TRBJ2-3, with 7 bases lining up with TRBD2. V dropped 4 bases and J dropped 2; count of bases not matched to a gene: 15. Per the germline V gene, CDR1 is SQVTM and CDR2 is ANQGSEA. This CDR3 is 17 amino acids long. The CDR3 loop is CSVVPGLPHPNTDTQYF. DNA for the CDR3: TGCAGCGTTGTCCCGGGACTACCGCACCCGAACACAGATACGCAGTATTTT.

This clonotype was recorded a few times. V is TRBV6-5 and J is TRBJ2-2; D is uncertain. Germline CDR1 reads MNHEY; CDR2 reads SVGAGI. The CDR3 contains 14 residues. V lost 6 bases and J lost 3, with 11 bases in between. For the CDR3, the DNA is TGTGCCAGCAGCCTAATTGCCTACACCGGGGAGCTGTTTTTT. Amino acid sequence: CASSLIAYTGELFF.

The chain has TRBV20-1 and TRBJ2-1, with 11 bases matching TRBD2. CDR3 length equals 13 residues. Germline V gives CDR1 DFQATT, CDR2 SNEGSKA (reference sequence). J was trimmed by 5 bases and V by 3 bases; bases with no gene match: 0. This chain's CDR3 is CSARGLADNEQFF. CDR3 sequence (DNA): TGCAGTGCTAGGGGACTAGCGGACAATGAGCAGTTCTTC.

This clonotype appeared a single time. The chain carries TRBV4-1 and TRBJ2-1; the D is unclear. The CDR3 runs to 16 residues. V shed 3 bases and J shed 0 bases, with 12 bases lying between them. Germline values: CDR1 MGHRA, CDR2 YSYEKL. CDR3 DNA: TGCGCCAGCAGCCACGAGATGAAGAGCTCCTACAATGAGCAGTTCTTC. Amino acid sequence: CASSHEMKSSYNEQFF.

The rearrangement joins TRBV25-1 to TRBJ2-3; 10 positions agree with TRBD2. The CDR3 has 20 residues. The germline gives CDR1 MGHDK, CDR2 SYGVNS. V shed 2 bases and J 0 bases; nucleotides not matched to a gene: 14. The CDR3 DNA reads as TGTGCCAGCAGTGAAGGGAGGCTAGCGGGGGCCTCCCCTAGCACAGATACGCAGTATTTT. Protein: CASSEGRLAGASPSTDTQYF.

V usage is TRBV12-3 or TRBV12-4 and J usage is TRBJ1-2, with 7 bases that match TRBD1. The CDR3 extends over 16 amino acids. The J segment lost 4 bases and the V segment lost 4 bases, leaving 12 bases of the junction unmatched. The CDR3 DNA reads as TGTGCCAGCAGTTCTGGACAGGTCCGTGACCTCTATGGCTACACCTTC. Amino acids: CASSSGQVRDLYGYTF.

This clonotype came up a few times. CDR3 loop: CASSQEAESGYGTQYF. As DNA, the CDR3 is TGTGCCAGCAGCCAAGAGGCAGAATCGGGGTATGGGACCCAGTACTTC. This chain links TRBV3-1 with TRBJ2-5; weak D call: TRBD2 (5 bases). Looked up from germline, CDR1 is LGHDT and CDR2 is YNNKEL (reference sequence). CDR3 length: 16 residues. Trimming cost V 0 bases and J 7 bases, with 18 bases left between them.

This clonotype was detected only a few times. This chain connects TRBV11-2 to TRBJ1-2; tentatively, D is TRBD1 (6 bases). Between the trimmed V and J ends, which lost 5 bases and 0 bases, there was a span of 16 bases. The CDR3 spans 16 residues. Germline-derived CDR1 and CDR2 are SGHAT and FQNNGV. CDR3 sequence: CASSPRGAHPNYGYTF. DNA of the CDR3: TGTGCCAGCAGCCCACGGGGGGCCCACCCTAACTATGGCTACACCTTC. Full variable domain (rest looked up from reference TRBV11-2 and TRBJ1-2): EAGVAQSPRYKIIEKRQSVAFWCNPISGHATLYWYQQILGQGPKLLIQFQNNGVVDDSQLPKDRFSAERLKGVDSTLKIQPAKLEDSAVYLCASSPRGAHPNYGYTFGSGTRLTVV.

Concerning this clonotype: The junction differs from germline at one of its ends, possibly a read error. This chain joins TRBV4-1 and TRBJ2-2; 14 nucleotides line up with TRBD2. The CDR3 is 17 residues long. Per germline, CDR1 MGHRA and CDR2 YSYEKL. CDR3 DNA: TGCGCCAGCAGCAAAGAGGGACTAGCGGGAGTTGCCGGGGAGCTGTTTTTT. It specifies CASSKEGLAGVAGELFF.

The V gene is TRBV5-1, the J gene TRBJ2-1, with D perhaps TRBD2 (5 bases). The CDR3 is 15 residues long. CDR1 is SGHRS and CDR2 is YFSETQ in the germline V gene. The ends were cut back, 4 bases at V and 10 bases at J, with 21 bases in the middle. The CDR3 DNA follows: TGCGCCAGCAGCCTAAGTCCAGCGGCTTCGGGCGAGCAGTTCTTC. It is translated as CASSLSPAASGEQFF.

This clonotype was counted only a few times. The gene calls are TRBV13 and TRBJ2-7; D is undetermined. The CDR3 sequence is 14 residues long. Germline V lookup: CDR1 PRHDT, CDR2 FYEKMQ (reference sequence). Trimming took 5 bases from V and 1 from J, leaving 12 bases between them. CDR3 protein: CASSPSRVSYEQYF. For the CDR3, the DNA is TGTGCCAGCAGCCCCAGTAGGGTGTCCTACGAGCAGTACTTC.

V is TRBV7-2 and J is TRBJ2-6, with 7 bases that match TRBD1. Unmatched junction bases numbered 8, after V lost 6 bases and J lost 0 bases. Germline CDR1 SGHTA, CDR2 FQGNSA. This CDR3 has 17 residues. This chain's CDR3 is CASSRTGTVSGANVLTF. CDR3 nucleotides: TGTGCCAGCAGTCGAACAGGGACAGTCTCTGGGGCCAACGTCCTGACTTTC. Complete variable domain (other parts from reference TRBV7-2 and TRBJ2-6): GAGVSQSPSNKVTEKGKDVELRCDPISGHTALYWYRQSLGQGLEFLIYFQGNSAPDKSGLPSDRFSAERTGGSVSTLTIQRTQQEDSAVYLCASSRTGTVSGANVLTFGAGSRLTVL.

Here the CDR3 DNA reads TGTGCCAGCAGCCCTCGGCAGGGCGATCAGCCCCAGCATTTT. Amino acid sequence: CASSPRQGDQPQHF. The genes are TRBV4-2 and TRBJ1-5; TRBD1 is a possible D gene (5 bases). The V gene's germline CDR1 is LGHNA and CDR2 YNFKEQ. The CDR3 is 14 residues long. The V end was cut by 4 bases, the J end by 5 bases, with 12 bases between.

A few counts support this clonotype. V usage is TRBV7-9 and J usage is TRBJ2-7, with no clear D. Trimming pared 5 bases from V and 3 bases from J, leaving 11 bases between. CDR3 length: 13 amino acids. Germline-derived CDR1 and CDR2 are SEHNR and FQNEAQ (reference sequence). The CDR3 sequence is CASSIGSLYEQYF. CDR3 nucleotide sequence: TGTGCCAGCAGCATTGGCAGCCTCTACGAGCAGTACTTC.

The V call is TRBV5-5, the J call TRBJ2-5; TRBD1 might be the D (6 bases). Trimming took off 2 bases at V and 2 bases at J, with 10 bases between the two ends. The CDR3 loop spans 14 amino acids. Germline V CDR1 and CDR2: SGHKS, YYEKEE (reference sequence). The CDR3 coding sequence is TGTGCCAGCAGCTTAGATGGGACACAAGAGACCCAGTACTTC. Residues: CASSLDGTQETQYF. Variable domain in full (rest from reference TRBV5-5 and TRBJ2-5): DAGVTQSPTHLIKTRGQQVTLRCSPISGHKSVSWYQQVLGQGPQFIFQYYEKEERGRGNFPDRFSARQFPNYSSELNVNALLLGDSALYLCASSLDGTQETQYFGPGTRLLVL.

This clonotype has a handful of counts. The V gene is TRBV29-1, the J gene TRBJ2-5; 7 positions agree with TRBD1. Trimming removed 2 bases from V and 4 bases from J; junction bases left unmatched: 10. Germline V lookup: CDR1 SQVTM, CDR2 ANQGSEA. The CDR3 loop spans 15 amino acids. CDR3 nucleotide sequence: TGCAGCGTTGAAACCACCACAGGGGATTCAGAGACCCAGTACTTC. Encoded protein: CSVETTTGDSETQYF.

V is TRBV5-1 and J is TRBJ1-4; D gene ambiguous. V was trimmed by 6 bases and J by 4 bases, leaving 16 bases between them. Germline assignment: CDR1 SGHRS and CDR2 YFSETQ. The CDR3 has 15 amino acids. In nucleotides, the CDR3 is TGCGCCAGCACCCTGGACGGATCTATTAATGAAAAACTGTTTTTT. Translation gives CASTLDGSINEKLFF.

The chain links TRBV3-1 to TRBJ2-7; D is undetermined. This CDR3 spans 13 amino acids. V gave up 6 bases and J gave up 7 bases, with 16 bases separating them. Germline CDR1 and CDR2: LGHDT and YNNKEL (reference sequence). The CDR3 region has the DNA TGTGCCAGCAGTCCGGCGGCGAATGGAGAGCAGTACTTC. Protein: CASSPAANGEQYF.

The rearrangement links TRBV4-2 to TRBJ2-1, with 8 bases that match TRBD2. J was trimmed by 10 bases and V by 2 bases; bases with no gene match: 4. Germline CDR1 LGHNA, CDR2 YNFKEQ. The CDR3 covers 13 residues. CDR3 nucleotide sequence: TGTGCCAGCAGCCAACCGGGACTAGGCGAGCAGTTCTTC. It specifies CASSQPGLGEQFF.

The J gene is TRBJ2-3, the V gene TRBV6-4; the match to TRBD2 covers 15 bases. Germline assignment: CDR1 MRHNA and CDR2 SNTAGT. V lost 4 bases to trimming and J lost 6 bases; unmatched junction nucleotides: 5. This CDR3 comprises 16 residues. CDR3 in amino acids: CASSAGTSGGSDTQYF. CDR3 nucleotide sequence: TGTGCCAGCAGTGCCGGGACTAGCGGGGGGAGCGATACGCAGTATTTT.

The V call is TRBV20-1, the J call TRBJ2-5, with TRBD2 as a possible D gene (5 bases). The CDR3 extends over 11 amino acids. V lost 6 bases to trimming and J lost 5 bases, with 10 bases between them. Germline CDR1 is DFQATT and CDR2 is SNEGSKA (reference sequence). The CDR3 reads CSAIATETQYF. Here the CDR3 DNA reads TGCAGTGCCATAGCGACGGAGACCCAGTACTTC.

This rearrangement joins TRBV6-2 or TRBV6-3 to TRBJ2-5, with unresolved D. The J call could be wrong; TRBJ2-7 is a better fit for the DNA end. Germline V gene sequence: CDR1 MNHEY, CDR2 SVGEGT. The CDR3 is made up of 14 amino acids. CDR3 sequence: CASRPRNKEHEQYF. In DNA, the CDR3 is TGTGCCAGCAGGCCCAGGAACAAAGAGCACGAGCAGTACTTC.

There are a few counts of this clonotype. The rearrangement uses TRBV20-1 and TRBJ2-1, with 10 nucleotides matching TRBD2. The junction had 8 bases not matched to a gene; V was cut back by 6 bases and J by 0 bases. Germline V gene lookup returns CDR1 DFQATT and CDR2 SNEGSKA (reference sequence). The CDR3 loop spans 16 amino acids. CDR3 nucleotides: TGCAGTGCACCACTAGCGGGGAGAAGCTCCTACAATGAGCAGTTCTTC. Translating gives CSAPLAGRSSYNEQFF.

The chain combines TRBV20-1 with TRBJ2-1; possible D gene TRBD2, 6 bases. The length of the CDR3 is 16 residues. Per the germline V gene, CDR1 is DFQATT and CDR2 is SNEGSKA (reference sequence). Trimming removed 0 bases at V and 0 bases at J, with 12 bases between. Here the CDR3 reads CSARDHSGSSYNEQFF. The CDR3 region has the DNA TGCAGTGCTAGAGACCATAGCGGTAGCTCCTACAATGAGCAGTTCTTC.

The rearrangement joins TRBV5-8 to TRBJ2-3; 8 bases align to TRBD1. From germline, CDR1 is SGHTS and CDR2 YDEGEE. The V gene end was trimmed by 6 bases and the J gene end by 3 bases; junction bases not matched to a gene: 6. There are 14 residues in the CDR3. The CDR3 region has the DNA TGTGCCAGCATCGACAGGGGTTTTACAGATACGCAGTATTTT. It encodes CASIDRGFTDTQYF.

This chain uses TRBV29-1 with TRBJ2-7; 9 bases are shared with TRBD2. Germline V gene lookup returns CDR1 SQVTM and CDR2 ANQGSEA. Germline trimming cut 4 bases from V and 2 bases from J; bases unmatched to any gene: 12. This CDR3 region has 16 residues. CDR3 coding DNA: TGCAGCGTTGCTCTGTTCGGCGGGAGGGCCGCCTACGAGCAGTACTTC. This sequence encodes CSVALFGGRAAYEQYF.

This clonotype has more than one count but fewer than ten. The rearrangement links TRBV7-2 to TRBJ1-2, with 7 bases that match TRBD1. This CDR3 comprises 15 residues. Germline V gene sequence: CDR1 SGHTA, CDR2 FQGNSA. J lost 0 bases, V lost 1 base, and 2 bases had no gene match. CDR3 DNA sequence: TGTGCCAGCAGCTTAGGAACAGGGGCTAACTATGGCTACACCTTC. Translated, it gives CASSLGTGANYGYTF.

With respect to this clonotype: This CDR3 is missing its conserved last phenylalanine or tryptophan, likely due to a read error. The DNA for the CDR3 is TGCGCCAGCAGCTTAGGGGGGGTCTCCTACAATGAGCAGTTCCTC. Its translation: CASSLGGVSYNEQFL. The chain uses TRBV5-1 and TRBJ2-1; D might be TRBD2 (7 bases). Looked up from germline, CDR1 is SGHRS and CDR2 is YFSETQ. The CDR3 runs to 15 residues. Trimming left V 2 bases short and J 0 bases short, with 9 bases between.

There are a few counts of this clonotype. The CDR3 sequence: CASSPALRNTEAFF. The CDR3 region has the DNA TGTGCCAGCAGCCCGGCCCTGAGGAACACTGAAGCTTTCTTT. The gene calls are TRBV5-5 and TRBJ1-1; D not certain. CDR1 and CDR2 from the germline V gene are SGHKS and YYEKEE (reference sequence). The CDR3 runs to 14 residues. With 4 bases removed from V and 1 base from J, the gap between germline ends came to 11 bases. The full variable domain, in which reference TRBV5-5 and TRBJ1-1 provide the parts outside the CDR3, is DAGVTQSPTHLIKTRGQQVTLRCSPISGHKSVSWYQQVLGQGPQFIFQYYEKEERGRGNFPDRFSARQFPNYSSELNVNALLLGDSALYLCASSPALRNTEAFFGQGTRLTVV.

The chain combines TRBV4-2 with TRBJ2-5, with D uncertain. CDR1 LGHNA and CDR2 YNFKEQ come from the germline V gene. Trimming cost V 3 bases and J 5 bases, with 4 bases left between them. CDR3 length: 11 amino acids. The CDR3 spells CASSHFETQYF. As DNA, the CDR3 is TGTGCCAGCAGCCACTTTGAGACCCAGTACTTC.